This TCR beta chain was profiled in a study of cytomegalovirus exposure and HLA in healthy donors. Overall study context: Unique TCRs from HLA-typed donors, 75 million to 100 million of them, were held in an early data release.

It was with 60 Vbeta and 13 Jbeta primers that the PCR ran. Sequencing was performed with immunoSEQ multiplex PCR; in TCRdb, only in-frame clones are kept and a portion is missing. Of 120,000 or so clones in the sample, less than 85% were seen once. General study findings and limits: According to an earlier analysis, most TCR beta V segments yielded productive rearrangements about 87% or about 30% of the time.

Per the germline V gene, CDR1 is SGHVS and CDR2 is FQNEAQ. Trimming took 4 bases from V and 10 from J, leaving 17 bases between them. This CDR3 region has 14 residues. Comments on this clone: As yet, its antigen is unknown.

The chain recombines TRBV7-8 with TRBJ2-1; D unresolved. Source material: PBMCs. The receptor's source is a man aged 25-40 years in good health and CMV-seronegative. CDR3 in DNA: TGTGCCAGCAGCTCTAGAGACGTGGGTCGGGAGCAGTTCTTC. Its protein product is CASSSRDVGREQFF.